This TCR beta chain was retrieved from a study of prognosis after radiotherapy for stage I lung cancer. V lost 5 bases to trimming and J lost 0 bases, with 33 bases between them. CDR1 and CDR2 (germline): MRHNA, SNTAGT. The CDR3 extends over 22 amino acids. CDR3 of TCR beta was amplified from genomic DNA via a two-round multiplex PCR. Gene-specific TRBV and TRBJ primers were used in PCR round one. TCRdb independently ran MiXCR on the multiplex PCR reads; one entry per CDR3 protein. The data hold about 51,000 distinct CDR3 sequences, with about 32% observed a single time. Note on this clonotype: A far bigger clonotype differs at one base, so this is likely a read error.

The source of this sequence is a donor over 45 with non-small cell lung cancer. The chain is built from TRBV6-4 and TRBJ2-3; D gene unclear. The source material was PBMCs, sampled before or after stereotactic body radiation therapy (not recorded which). In DNA, the CDR3 is TGTGCCAGCAGTTACCCCTATATCGGGCTATCTGATCGTTGCACAAGCACAGATACGCAGTATTTT. Translation gives CASSYPYIGLSDRCTSTDTQYF.